The entry that follows covers one TCR beta chain sequence. The read terminates 3 residues before the CDR3 end, so the remaining end is supplied by the germline J gene. Profiling relied on immunoSEQ multiplex PCR, and the TCRdb table lists in-frame clones only, not all of them. The listing contains about 33,000 clones. The data derive from a study of T cells in women clearing cervical HPV infection. Study in general: Case blood was drawn when the lesion was first found; control blood after infection became undetectable.

CDR3 size: 16 residues. Germline V gene lookup returns CDR1 MDHEN and CDR2 SYDVKM. The sample was blood buffy coat. The chain joins TRBV28 to TRBJ1-3; 8 bases agree with TRBD1. This receptor was obtained from a woman aged 18 to 75 with a cervical HPV16 infection that either progressed to CIN3+ or cleared (not recorded which). The CDR3: CASKIGTGPDGPPIYF. The CDR3 bases that were read are TGTGCCAGCAAAATCGGGACAGGCCCCGACGGTCCCCCC.